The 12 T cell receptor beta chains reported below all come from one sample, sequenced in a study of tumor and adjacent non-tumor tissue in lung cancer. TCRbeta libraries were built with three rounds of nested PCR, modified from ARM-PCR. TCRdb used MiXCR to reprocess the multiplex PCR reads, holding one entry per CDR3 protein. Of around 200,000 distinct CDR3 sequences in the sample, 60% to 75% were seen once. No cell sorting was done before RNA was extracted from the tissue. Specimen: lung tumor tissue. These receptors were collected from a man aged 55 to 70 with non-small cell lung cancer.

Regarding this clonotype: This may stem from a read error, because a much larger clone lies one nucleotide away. CDR3 residues: CASSSGHSVDF. The DNA of the CDR3 is TGTGCCAGCAGCTCCGGACACTCGGTAGACTTC. The chain employs TRBV28 and TRBJ2-7; D might be TRBD1 (5 bases). Germline V lookup: CDR1 MDHEN, CDR2 SYDVKM. The CDR3 extends over 11 amino acids.

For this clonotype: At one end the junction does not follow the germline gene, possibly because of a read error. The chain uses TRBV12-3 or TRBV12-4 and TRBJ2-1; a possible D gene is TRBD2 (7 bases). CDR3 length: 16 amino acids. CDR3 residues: CTSSARRTAGADEQFF. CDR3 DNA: TGTACCAGCAGCGCAAGGCGTACGGCGGGGGCCGATGAGCAGTTCTTC.

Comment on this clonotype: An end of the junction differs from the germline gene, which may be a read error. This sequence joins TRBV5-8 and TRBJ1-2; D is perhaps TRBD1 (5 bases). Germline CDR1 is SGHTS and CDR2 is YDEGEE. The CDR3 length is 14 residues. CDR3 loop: CASILGGTVYGYTF. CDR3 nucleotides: TGTGCAAGCATCTTGGGCGGGACCGTGTATGGCTACACCTTC.

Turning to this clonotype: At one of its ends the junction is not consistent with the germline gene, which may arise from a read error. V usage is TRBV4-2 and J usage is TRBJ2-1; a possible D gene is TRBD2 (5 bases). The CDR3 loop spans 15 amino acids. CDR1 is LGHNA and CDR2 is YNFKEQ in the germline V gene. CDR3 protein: CASSQATGSYSEQFF. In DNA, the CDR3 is TGTGCCAGCAGCCAAGCAACGGGATCCTACAGTGAGCAGTTCTTC.

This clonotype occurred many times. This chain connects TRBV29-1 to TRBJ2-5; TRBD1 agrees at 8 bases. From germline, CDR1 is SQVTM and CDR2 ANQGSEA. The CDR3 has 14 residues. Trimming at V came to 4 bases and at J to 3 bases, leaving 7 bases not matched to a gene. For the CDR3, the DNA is TGCAGCGTTGGACCAGGGGGCAGGGAAGAGACCCAGTACTTC. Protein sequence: CSVGPGGREETQYF.

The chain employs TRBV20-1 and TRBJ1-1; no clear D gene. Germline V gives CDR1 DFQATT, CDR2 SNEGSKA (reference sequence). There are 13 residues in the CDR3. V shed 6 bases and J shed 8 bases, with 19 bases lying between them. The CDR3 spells CSASRRSSTEAFF. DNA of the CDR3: TGCAGTGCCTCGCGGAGGTCGAGCACCGAAGCTTTCTTT.

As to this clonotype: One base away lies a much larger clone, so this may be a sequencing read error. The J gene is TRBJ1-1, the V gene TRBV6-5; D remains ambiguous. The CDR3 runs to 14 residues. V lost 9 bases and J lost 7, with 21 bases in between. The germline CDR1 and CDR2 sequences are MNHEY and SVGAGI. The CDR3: CARRRWEGQGEAFF. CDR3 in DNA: TGTGCCAGGAGGCGATGGGAGGGTCAAGGTGAAGCTTTCTTT.

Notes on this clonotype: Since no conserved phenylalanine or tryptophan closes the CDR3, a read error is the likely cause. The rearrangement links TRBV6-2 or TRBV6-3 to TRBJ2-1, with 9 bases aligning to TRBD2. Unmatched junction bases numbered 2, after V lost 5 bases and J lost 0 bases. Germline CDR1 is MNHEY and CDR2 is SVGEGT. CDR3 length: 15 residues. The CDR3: CASSISGSSYNEQFS. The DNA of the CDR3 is TGTGCCAGCAGTATTAGCGGGAGCTCCTACAATGAGCAGTTCTCC.

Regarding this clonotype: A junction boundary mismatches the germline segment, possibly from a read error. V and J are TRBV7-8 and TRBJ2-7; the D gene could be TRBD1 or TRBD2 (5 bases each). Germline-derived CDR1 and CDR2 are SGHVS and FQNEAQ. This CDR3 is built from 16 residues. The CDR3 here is CASSRGRGASSYEHYF. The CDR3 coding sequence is TGTGCCAGCAGCCGGGGCCGTGGGGCCTCGTCCTACGAGCACTACTTC.

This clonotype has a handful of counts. CDR3 sequence reads: CAWREGAVDYEQYF. The DNA for the CDR3 is TGTGCCTGGAGAGAGGGGGCTGTAGACTACGAGCAGTACTTC. The chain has TRBV30 and TRBJ2-7, with 7 bases matching TRBD1. Germline CDR1 reads GTSNPN; CDR2 reads SVGIG (reference sequence). CDR3 length: 14 amino acids. The V segment lost 3 bases and the J segment 3 bases; nucleotides outside the gene matches: 8.

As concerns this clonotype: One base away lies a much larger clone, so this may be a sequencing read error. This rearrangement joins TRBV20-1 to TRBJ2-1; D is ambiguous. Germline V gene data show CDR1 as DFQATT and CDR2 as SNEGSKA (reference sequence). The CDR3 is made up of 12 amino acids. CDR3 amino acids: CSARPGRNEQLF. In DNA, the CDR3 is TGCAGTGCTAGACCAGGACGGAATGAGCAGCTCTTC.

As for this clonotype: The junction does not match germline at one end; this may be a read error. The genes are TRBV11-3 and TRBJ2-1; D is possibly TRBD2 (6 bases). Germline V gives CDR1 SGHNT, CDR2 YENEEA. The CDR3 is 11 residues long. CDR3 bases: TGTACCAGTAGCGGCTACCATGAGCAGTTCTTC. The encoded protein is CTSSGYHEQFF.